This TCR beta chain was found in a study of blood T cell repertoires in COVID-19. From germline, CDR1 is SGHTA and CDR2 FQGNSA. This CDR3 has 14 residues. The germline V and J ends were trimmed by 5 bases and 6 bases, with 14 bases remaining between them. Authors' analysis steps: It was from reference gene primer amplification that nucleated cell counts were estimated. Sequencing used immunoSEQ multiplex PCR; TCRdb keeps in-frame clones, though not all of them. That table supplies the V and J calls and clone size; D and trimming were determined from the DNA. The top ten hold about 1% of the sample, which has around 300,000 clones, around 87% seen once.

The rearrangement uses TRBV7-2 and TRBJ1-5; D uncertain. The sequencing sample was made of peripheral blood. The origin of this receptor is a woman aged 35 to 49 with COVID-19, enrolled during active disease. The CDR3 DNA follows: TGTGCCAGCAGCCCCCATCAAGGGAGTCAGCCCCAGCATTTT. As protein: CASSPHQGSQPQHF.